Sequencing of this T cell receptor beta chain was carried out in a study of cytomegalovirus exposure and HLA in healthy donors. Overall study results and limits: Clusters of TCRs from the first cohort tended to co-occur in the 120 or so validation repertoires (as a later analysis found). Confirmation was obtained in vitro that a few CMV-associated chains are specific for CMV antigens. Overall, approximately 180 TCR beta chains were annotated as cytomegalovirus-associated.

Turning to this clone: The antigen remains unidentified.

Clones were sequenced by immunoSEQ multiplex PCR, and TCRdb holds only the in-frame ones, with some missing. Of 78,000 or so clones listed, 90% to 97% are singletons. This CDR3 has 14 residues. Trimming removed 3 bases from V and 7 bases from J; junction bases left unmatched: 4. The germline gives CDR1 MRHNA, CDR2 SNTAGT. V gene TRBV6-4 combines with J gene TRBJ2-1; 9 bases align to TRBD2. The source of this sequence is a man younger than 35 in good health and CMV-seropositive. Specimen: PBMCs. The CDR3 coding sequence is TGTGCCAGCAGTGAGAAAACTAGCGGGAATGAGCAGTTCTTC. Amino acids: CASSEKTSGNEQFF.